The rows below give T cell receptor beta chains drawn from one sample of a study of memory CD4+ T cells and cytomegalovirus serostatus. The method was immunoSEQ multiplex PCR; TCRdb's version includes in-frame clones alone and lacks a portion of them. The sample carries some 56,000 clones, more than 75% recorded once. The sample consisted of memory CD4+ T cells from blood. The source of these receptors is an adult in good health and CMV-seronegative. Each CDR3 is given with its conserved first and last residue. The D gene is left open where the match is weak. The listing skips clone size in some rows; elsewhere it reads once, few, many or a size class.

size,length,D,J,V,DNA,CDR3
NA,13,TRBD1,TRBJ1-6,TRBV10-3,TGTGCCAACCGACAGGGGTCAAATTCACCCCTCCACTTT,CANRQGSNSPLHF
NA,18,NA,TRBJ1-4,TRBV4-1,TGCGCCAGCAGCCAAGATCACGGGACACCCGCAACTAATGAAAAACTGTTTTTT,CASSQDHGTPATNEKLFF
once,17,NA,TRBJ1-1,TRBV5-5,TGTGCCAGCAGCTTGCGGGGCGGCAGGTCAAGTTACACTGAAGCTTTCTTT,CASSLRGGRSSYTEAFF
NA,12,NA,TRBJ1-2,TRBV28,TGTGCCAGCAGTCCTATTCGTTATGGCTACACCTTC,CASSPIRYGYTF
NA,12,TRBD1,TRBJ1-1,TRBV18,TGTGCCAGCTCACGACAGGGGGCTGAAGCTTTCTTT,CASSRQGAEAFF
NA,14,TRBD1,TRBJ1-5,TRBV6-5,TGTGCCACCTCGGGACAGGGCGGTAGTCAGCCCCAGCATTTT,CATSGQGGSQPQHF
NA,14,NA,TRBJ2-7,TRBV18,TGTGCCAGCTCAAAGGGCGGGACTTCCTACGAGCAGTACTTC,CASSKGGTSYEQYF
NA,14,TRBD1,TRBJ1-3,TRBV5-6,TGTGCCAGCAGCTGGAGGGGGCCTGGAAACACCATATATTTT,CASSWRGPGNTIYF
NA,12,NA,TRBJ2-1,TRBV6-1,TGTGCCAGTGAAGGGGGCTACAATGAGCAGTTCTTC,CASEGGYNEQFF
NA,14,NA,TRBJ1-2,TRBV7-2,TGTGCCAGCAGCGTGAGCGGGCCCTTGTATGGCTACACCTTC,CASSVSGPLYGYTF
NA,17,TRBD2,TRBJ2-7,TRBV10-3,TGTGCCATCAGTGAGTCCACTAGCGGGGCCAGCTCCTACGAGCAGTACTTC,CAISESTSGASSYEQYF
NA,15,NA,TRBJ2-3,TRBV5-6,TGTGCCAGCAGCTTGGGTCGGGGCAACACAGATACGCAGTATTTT,CASSLGRGNTDTQYF
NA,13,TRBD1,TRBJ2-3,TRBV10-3,TGTGCCATCCGACAGGGAAGCACAGATACGCAGTATTTT,CAIRQGSTDTQYF
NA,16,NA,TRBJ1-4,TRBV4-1,TGCGCCAGCAGCCAAGATTACCTGGGAACTAATGAAAAACTGTTTTTT,CASSQDYLGTNEKLFF
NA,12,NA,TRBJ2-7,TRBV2,TGTGCCAGCAGTGGAAATGGGGCGGGGCAGTACTTC,CASSGNGAGQYF
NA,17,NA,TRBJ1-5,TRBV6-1,TGTGCCAGCAGTGAACCGACTCGAGGGAATAGCAATCAGCCCCAGCATTTT,CASSEPTRGNSNQPQHF
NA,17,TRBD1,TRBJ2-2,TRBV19,TGTGCCAGTAGCAATCGGGACAGGGCTCGGCTTACCGGGGAGCTGTTTTTT,CASSNRDRARLTGELFF
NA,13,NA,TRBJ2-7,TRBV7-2,TGTGCCAGCAGCCCCGGGGGCGGCTACGAGCAGTACTTC,CASSPGGGYEQYF
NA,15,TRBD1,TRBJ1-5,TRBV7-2,TGTGCCAGCAGCCCCGGGACAGGTCGCAATCAGCCCCAGCATTTT,CASSPGTGRNQPQHF
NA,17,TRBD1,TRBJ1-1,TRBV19,TGTGCCAGTAGTCCTAGAGAAGGGGGCCGGGGATTCACTGAAGCTTTCTTT,CASSPREGGRGFTEAFF
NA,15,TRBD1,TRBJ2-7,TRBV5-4,TGTGCCAGCAGCCCGGCCGGGACAGGACTCTACGAGCAGTACTTC,CASSPAGTGLYEQYF
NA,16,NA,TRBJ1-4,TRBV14,TGTGCCAGCAGCCGAGCCGGACTCAAAATAGGTGAAAAACTGTTTTTT,CASSRAGLKIGEKLFF
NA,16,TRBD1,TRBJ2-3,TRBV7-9,TGTGCCAGCAGCCTATCAGGGGGTAGAAGCACAGATACGCAGTATTTT,CASSLSGGRSTDTQYF
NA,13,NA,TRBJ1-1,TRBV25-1,TGTGCCAGCAGTTTAACCGGGCGGACTGAAGCTTTCTTT,CASSLTGRTEAFF
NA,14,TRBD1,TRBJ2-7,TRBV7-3,TGTGCCAGCAGCTCACGGACAGGGAGATACGAGCAGTACTTC,CASSSRTGRYEQYF
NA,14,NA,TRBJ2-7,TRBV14,TGTGCCAGCAGCCAACCGGGCATCTCCTACGAGCAGTACTTC,CASSQPGISYEQYF
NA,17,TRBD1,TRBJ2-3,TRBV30,TGTGCCTGGAGTCTTTTCCCACAGGGGCCGGTCGTGGATACGCAGTATTTT,CAWSLFPQGPVVDTQYF
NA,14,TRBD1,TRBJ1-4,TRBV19,TGTGCCAGTAGACGACAGGGGTTCGGGGAAAAACTGTTTTTT,CASRRQGFGEKLFF
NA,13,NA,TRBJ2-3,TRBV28,TGTGCCAGCAGTTTCCGTAGCACAGATACGCAGTATTTT,CASSFRSTDTQYF
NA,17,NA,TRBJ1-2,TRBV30,TGTGCCTGGAAAAGTGGGACGGCCAGTGCCCTATCCTATGGCTACACCTTC,CAWKSGTASALSYGYTF
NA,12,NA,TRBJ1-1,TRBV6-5,TGTGCCAGCAGCCTCTTAGGCACTGAAGCTTTCTTT,CASSLLGTEAFF
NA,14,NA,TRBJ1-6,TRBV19,TGTGCCAGTAGTATCACAGATTTTAATTCACCCCTCCACTTT,CASSITDFNSPLHF
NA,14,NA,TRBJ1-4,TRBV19,TGTGCCAGTAGTATCGGCACCTCTAATGAAAAACTGTTTTTT,CASSIGTSNEKLFF
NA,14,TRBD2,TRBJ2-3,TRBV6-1,TGTGCCAGCAGTGGGACTAGCGGGGTAGATACGCAGTATTTT,CASSGTSGVDTQYF
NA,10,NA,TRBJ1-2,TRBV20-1,TGCAGTGCCGGATATACGGGCTACACCTTC,CSAGYTGYTF
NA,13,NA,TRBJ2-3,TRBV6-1,TGTGCCAGCAGTCCCCAGTGGGCAGATACGCAGTATTTT,CASSPQWADTQYF
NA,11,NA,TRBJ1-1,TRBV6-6,TGTGCCAGCAGCCTGGGGGGCTCGGCTTTCTTT,CASSLGGSAFF
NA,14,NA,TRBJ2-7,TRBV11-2,TGTGCCAGCAGCTTAGGCGGGGGCACCTACGAGCAGTACTTC,CASSLGGGTYEQYF
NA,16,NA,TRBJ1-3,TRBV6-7,TGTGCCAGCAGTCCCACTAAGGACAGTTTGCGAAACACCATATATTTT,CASSPTKDSLRNTIYF
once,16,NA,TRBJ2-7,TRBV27,TGTGCCAGCAGTTTGAAAGGTTGGTCACCAGGCTACGAGCAGTACTTC,CASSLKGWSPGYEQYF
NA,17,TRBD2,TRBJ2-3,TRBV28,TGTGCCAGCAGTTCCCCGGGACTACTCTCTAGCACAGATACGCAGTATTTT,CASSSPGLLSSTDTQYF
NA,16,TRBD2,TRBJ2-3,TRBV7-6,TGTGCCAGCACCTCGAGGTGGGGGGGGAGTACAGATACGCAGTATTTT,CASTSRWGGSTDTQYF
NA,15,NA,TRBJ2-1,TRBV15,TGTGCCACCAGCCTAGACATCTTCTCCTACAATGAGCAGTTCTTC,CATSLDIFSYNEQFF
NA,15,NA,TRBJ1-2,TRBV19,TGTGCCAGTAGTCTGAGGGTCTTCCATGATAATGGCTACACCTTC,CASSLRVFHDNGYTF
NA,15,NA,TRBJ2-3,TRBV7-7,TGTGCTAGCAGCTTGGGCTCTGGTCGCACAGATACGCAGTATTTT,CASSLGSGRTDTQYF
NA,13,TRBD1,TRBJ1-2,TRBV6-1,TGTGCCAGCAGATTCGGGACAGGGGATGGCTACACCTTC,CASRFGTGDGYTF
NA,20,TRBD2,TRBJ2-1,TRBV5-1,TGCGCCAGCAGCTCCCCAAGGGGGAGCGGGGGGCAACAAACCTACAATGAGCAGTTCTTC,CASSSPRGSGGQQTYNEQFF
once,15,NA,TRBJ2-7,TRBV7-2,TGTGCCAGCAGCCTCCCGGGCCGTGGAGCCTCCGAGCAGTACTTC,CASSLPGRGASEQYF
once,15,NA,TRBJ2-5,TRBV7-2,TGTGCCAGCAGCTTATTCCCGACTACCAAGGAGACCCAGTACTTC,CASSLFPTTKETQYF
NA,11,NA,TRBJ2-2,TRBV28,TGTGCAAACGGGGTGGCCGGGGAGCTGTTTTTT,CANGVAGELFF
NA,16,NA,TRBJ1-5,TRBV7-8,TGTGCCAGCAGCTTAGATAGGACACTGGTCTATCAGCCCCAGCATTTT,CASSLDRTLVYQPQHF
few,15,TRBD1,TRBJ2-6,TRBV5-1,TGCGCCAGCAGCAAGGACAGGCCCGGGGCCAACGTCCTGACTTTC,CASSKDRPGANVLTF
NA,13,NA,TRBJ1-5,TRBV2,TGTGCCAGCATTCGGGATAGCAATCAGCCCCAGCATTTT,CASIRDSNQPQHF
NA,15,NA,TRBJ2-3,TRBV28,TGTGCCAGCAGCCTCCAGTTACACGCCACAGATACGCAGTATTTT,CASSLQLHATDTQYF
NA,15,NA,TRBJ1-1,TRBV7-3,TGTGCCAGCAGCTTGAGGGGGGTGACGGACACTGAAGCTTTCTTT,CASSLRGVTDTEAFF